This TCR beta chain came from a study of blood T cell repertoires in COVID-19. Study background: Whether acute or convalescent, the COVID-19 samples came from the United States, Italy and Spain.

Ages ranged from about 18 to 100 years, with residence in approximately 25 US areas. Assignment of participants to cohorts was predicated upon participant-reported clinical history. Per the original data handling: Reference gene primer amplification gave estimated nucleated cell counts. The method was immunoSEQ multiplex PCR; TCRdb's version includes in-frame clones alone and lacks a portion of them. That table supplies the V and J calls and clone size; D and trimming were determined from the DNA. The repertoire includes hundreds of thousands of clones, 90% of them detected once, and about 1.7% sits in the top ten. Germline lookup yields CDR1 MDHEN and CDR2 SYDVKM. Trimming took 5 bases from V and 2 from J, leaving 15 bases between them. The CDR3 sequence is 15 residues long.

Sequenced: PBMCs or T cells enriched from blood (not recorded which). The V and J genes are TRBV28 and TRBJ2-5; D perhaps matches TRBD2 (6 bases). The source of this sequence is a young woman with acute COVID-19. Written as DNA, the CDR3 is TGTGCCAGCAGTCCCCGCCTGAGCGGGCAAGAGACCCAGTACTTC. It specifies CASSPRLSGQETQYF.